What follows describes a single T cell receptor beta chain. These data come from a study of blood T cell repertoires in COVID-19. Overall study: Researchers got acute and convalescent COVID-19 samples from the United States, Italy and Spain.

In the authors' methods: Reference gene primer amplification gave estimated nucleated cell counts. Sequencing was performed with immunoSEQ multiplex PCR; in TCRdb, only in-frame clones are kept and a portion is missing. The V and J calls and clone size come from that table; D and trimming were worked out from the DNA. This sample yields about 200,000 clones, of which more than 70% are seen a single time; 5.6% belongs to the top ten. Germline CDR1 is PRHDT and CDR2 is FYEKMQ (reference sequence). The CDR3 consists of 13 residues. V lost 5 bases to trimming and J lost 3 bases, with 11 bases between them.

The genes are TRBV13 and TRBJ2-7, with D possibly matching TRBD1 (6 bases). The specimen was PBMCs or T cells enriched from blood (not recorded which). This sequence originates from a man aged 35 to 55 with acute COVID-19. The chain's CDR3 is CASSPPGVYEQYF. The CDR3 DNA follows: TGTGCCAGCAGCCCTCCAGGGGTCTACGAGCAGTACTTC.